This T cell receptor beta chain was found in a study of regulatory T cells in long-lasting Graves disease. CDR1 and CDR2 from the germline V gene are SNHLY and FYNNEI. The CDR3 has 14 residues. Trimming at V came to 2 bases and at J to 4 bases, leaving 2 bases not matched to a gene. Noted time point: persistent/refractory GD, antithyroid drugs over 5 years with positive TRAb. The TCR library was made from RNA extracted from PBMCs. Relying on iRepertoire HTBI primers and Arm-PCR of CDR3 regions, the team built TCR beta libraries. TCRdb called the multiplex PCR reads again in MiXCR, with one record for every CDR3 protein. This table holds almost 350,000 distinct CDR3 sequences, about 19% found once. This clonotype appeared many times.

The chain is built from TRBV2 and TRBJ2-5, with TRBD2 matching 9 bases. Sample: peripheral blood mononuclear cells (PBMCs), taken when the disease was refractory, from a patient treated with antithyroid drugs. The clonotype originates from a female donor with Graves disease. The CDR3 DNA follows: TGTGCCAGCAGTGAACCAGCGGGAGGAGAGACCCAGTACTTC. This codes for CASSEPAGGETQYF. Looking up the rest from reference TRBV2 and TRBJ2-5 gives the full variable domain: EPEVTQTPSHQVTQMGQEVILRCVPISNHLYFYWYRQILGQKVEFLVSFYNNEISEKSEIFDDQFSVERPDGSNFTLKIRSTKLEDSAMYFCASSEPAGGETQYFGPGTRLLVL.